This T cell receptor (beta chain) is from a study of T cell repertoires in cytomegalovirus infection. CDR3 length: 14 amino acids. Trimming shortened V by 4 bases and J by 4 bases, and 14 bases separated the two germline ends. Germline CDR1 is SGHNT and CDR2 is YYREEE (reference sequence). One entry per CDR3 protein, called by TCRdb with MiXCR from the reads. Seen here are 250,000 to 300,000 distinct CDR3 sequences, roughly an eighth observed once, and the top ten hold roughly 9.7%. The rearrangement links TRBV5-4 to TRBJ1-1; TRBD1 is a possible D gene (5 bases). Sequenced sample: PBMCs. The clonotype originates from a human donor in good health (CMV status not recorded). Some clones in this sample may be carry-over from other donors' samples. CDR3 amino acids: CASSRDGKGTEAFF. The CDR3 DNA is TGTGCCAGCAGCAGGGACGGAAAAGGCACTGAAGCTTTCTTT.